The clone carrying this T cell receptor (beta chain) occurred a few times. The authors prepared the TCRbeta library with unique molecular identifiers. MiXCR, run by TCRdb on the PCR reads, gives a single entry per CDR3 protein. Among 780,000 or so distinct CDR3 sequences listed, 15% to 20% were seen once. The entry originates in a study of T-cell reconstitution after alpha-beta-depleted transplantation in children. The CDR3 is 14 residues long. Germline V gene lookup returns CDR1 MRHNA and CDR2 SNTAGT. The V end lost 2 bases, the J end lost 5 bases, and 12 bases lay between the germline ends. V and J are TRBV6-4 and TRBJ1-1; D may be TRBD1 (5 bases). Specimen: PBMCs, mostly from graft donor cells, collected 360 days after TCRalphabeta/CD19-depleted stem cell transplant. The receptor's source is a male patient aged 10 to 17 who had a stem cell transplant for acute lymphoblastic leukemia, so the T cells may come from the graft donor. CDR3 in amino acids: CASSDPRVRTEAFF. The CDR3 nucleotides are TGTGCCAGCAGTGACCCCAGGGTAAGGACTGAAGCTTTCTTT.